This entry lists 6 T cell receptor beta chains sequenced from one sample in a study of preoperative IRX-2 immunotherapy in early breast cancer. Regarding treatment: preoperative locoregional IRX-2 cytokine immunotherapy. Sequencing was performed with immunoSEQ multiplex PCR; in TCRdb, only in-frame clones are kept and a portion is missing. This sample has 9,500 to 14,000 clones; approximately 79% occur once, and the top ten carry 5.6%. Sequenced material: lymph node tissue, taken before IRX-2 immunotherapy. Every receptor here comes from a human donor with breast cancer.

J is TRBJ1-5 and V is TRBV28; tentatively, D is TRBD1 (6 bases). V lost 6 bases to trimming and J lost 6 bases, with 24 bases between them. This CDR3 has 17 residues. Germline V lookup: CDR1 MDHEN, CDR2 SYDVKM. The CDR3 DNA sequence: TGTGCCAGCAGCCCAGGACAGCCCGTCGTGCCGTCTCAGCCCCAGCATTTT. This codes for CASSPGQPVVPSQPQHF.

This chain connects TRBV6-8 to TRBJ1-1, with D possibly TRBD1 on 5 matching bases. V was clipped by 5 bases and J by 1 base, with 14 bases between them. This CDR3 is built from 15 residues. Germline CDR1 MNHGY, CDR2 SAAAGT. The CDR3 coding sequence is TGTGCCAGCAGTACTTCAGGGACGGGGAACACTGAAGCTTTCTTT. As protein: CASSTSGTGNTEAFF.

A few counts support this clone. V is TRBV11-3 and J is TRBJ1-2; 10 nucleotides line up with TRBD1. The CDR3 consists of 15 residues. V lost 5 bases and J lost 4; bases outside the gene matches: 7. Germline V lookup: CDR1 SGHNT, CDR2 YENEEA. The CDR3 nucleotides read TGTGCCAGCAGCCCCGGGACAGGGGCGCCCTATGGCTACACCTTC. Encoded protein: CASSPGTGAPYGYTF. Supplemented by reference TRBV11-3 and TRBJ1-2, the full variable domain reads EAGVVQSPRYKIIEKKQPVAFWCNPISGHNTLYWYLQNLGQGPELLIRYENEEAVDDSQLPKDRFSAERLKGVDSTLKIQPAELGDSAVYLCASSPGTGAPYGYTFGSGTRLTVV.

CDR3 DNA sequence: TGTGCCAGCAGCTTCGGCGGAAGCACAGATACGCAGTATTTT. Residues: CASSFGGSTDTQYF. The rearrangement joins TRBV7-5 to TRBJ2-3; the table's D gene call, TRBD2, was not cross checked with the DNA. TRBV7-5 is an annotated pseudogene. The CDR3 contains 14 residues.

V and J are TRBV30 and TRBJ1-1; the D is unclear. In germline, CDR1 is GTSNPN, CDR2 SVGIG (reference sequence). The CDR3 runs 12 residues. Trimming cost V 8 bases and J 0 bases, with 10 bases left between them. CDR3 DNA: TGTGCCAGCACGCAAATGAACACTGAAGCTTTCTTT. Its translation: CASTQMNTEAFF.

This clone turned up a few times. The chain employs TRBV6-8 and TRBJ2-7; D may match TRBD1 or TRBD2 (5 bases each). Trimming stripped 4 bases from V and 6 bases from J, with 16 bases between. Looked up from germline, CDR1 is MNHGY and CDR2 is SAAAGT. The CDR3 contains 14 residues. The chain's CDR3 is CASSLGTLDLEQYF. The CDR3 DNA reads TGTGCCAGCAGTTTGGGGACGCTTGATCTCGAGCAGTACTTC.